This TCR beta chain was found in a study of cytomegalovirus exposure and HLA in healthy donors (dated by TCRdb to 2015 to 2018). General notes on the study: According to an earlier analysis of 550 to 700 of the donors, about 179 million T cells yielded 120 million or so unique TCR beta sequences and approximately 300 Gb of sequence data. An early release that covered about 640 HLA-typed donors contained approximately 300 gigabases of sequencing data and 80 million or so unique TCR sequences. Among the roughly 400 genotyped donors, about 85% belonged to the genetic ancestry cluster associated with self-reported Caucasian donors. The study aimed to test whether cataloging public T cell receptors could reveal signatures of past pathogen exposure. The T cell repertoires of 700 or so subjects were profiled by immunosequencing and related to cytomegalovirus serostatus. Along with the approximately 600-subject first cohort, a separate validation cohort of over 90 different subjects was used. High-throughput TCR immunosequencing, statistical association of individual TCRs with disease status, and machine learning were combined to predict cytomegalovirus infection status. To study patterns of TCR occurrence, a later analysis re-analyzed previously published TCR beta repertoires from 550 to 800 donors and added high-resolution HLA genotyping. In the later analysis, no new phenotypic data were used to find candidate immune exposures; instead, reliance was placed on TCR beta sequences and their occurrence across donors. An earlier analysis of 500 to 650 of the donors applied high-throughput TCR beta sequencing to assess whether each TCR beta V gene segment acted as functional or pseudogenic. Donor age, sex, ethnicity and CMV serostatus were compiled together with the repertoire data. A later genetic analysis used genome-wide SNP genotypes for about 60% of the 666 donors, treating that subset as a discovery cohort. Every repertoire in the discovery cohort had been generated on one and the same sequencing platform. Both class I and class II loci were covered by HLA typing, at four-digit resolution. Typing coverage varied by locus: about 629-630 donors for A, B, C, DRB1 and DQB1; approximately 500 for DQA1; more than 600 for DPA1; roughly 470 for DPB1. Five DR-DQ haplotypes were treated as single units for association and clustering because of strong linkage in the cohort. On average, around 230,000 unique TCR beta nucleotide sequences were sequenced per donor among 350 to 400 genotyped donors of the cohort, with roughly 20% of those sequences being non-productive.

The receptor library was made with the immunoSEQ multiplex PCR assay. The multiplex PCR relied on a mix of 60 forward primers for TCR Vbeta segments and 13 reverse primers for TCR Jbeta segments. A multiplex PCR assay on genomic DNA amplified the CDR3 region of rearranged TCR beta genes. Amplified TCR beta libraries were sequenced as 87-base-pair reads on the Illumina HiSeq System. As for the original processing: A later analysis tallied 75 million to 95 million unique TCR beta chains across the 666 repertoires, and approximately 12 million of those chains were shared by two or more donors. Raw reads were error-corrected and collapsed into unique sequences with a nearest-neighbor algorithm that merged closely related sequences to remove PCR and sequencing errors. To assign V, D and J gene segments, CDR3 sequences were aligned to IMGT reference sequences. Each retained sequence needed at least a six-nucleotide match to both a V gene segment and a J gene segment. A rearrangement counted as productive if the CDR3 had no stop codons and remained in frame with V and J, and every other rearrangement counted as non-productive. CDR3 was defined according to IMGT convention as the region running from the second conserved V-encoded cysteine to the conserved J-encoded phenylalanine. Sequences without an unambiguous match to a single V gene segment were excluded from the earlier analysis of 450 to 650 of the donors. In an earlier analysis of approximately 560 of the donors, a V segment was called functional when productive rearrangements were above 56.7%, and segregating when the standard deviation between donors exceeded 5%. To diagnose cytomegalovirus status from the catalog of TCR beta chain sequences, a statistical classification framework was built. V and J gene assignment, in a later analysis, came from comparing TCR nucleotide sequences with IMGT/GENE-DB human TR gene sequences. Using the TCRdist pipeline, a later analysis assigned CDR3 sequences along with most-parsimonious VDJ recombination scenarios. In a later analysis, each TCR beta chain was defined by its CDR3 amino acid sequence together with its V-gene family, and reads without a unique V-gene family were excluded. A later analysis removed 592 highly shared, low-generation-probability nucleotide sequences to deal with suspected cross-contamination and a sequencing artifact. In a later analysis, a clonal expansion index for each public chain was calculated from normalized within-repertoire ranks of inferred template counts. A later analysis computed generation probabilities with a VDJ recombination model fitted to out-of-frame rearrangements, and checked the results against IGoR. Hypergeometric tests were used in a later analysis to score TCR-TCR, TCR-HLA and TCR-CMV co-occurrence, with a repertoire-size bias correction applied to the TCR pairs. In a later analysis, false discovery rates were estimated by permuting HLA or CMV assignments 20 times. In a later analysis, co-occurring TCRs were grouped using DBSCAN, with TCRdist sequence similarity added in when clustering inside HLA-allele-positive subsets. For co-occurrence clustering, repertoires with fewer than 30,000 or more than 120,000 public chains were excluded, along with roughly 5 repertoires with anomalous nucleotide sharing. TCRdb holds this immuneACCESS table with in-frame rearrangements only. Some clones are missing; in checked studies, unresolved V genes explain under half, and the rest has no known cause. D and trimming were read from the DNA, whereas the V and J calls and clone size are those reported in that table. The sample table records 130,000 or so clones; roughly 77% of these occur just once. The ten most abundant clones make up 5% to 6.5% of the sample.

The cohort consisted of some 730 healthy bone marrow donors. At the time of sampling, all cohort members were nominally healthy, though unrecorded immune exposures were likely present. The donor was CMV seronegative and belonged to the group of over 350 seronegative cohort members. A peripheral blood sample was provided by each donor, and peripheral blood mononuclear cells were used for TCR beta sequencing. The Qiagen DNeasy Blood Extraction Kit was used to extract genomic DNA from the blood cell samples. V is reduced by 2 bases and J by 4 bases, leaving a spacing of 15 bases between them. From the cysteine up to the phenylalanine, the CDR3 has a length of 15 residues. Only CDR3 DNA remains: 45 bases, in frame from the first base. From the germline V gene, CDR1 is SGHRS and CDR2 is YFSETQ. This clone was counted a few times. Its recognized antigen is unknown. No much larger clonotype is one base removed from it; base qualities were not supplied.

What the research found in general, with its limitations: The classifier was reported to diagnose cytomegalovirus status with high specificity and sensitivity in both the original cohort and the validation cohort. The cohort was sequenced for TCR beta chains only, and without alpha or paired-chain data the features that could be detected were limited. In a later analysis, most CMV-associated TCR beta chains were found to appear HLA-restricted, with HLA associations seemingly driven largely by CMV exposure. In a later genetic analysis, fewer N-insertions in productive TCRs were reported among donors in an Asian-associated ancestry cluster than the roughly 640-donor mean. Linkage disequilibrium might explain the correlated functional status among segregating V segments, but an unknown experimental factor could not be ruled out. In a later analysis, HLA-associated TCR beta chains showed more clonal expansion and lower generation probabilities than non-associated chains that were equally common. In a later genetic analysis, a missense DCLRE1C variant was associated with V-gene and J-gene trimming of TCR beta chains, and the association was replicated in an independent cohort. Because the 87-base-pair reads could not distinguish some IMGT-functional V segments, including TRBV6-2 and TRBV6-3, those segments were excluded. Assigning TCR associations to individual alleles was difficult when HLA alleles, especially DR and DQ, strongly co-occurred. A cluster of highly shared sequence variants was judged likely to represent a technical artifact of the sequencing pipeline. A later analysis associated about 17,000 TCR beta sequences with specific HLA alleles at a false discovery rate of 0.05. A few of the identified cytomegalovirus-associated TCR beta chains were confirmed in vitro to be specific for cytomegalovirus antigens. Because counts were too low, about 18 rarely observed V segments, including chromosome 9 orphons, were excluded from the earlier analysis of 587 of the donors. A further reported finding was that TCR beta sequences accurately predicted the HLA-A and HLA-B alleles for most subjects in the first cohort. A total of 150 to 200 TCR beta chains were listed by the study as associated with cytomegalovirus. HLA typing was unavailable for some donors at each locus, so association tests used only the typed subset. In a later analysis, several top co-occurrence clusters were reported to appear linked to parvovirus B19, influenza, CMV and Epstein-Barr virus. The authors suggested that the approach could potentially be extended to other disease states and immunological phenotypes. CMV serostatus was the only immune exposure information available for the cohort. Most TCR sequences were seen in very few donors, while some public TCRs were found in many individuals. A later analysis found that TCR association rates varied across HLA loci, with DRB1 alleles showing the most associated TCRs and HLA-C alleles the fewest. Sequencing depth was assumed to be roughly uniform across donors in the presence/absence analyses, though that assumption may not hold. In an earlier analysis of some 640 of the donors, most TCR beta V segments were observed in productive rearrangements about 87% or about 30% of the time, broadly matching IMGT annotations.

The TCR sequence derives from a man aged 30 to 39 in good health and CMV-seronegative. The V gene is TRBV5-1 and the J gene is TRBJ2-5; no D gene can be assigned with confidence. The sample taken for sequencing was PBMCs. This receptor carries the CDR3 CASSLSPVVRETQYF. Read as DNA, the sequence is TGCGCCAGCAGCTTATCCCCTGTGGTTAGAGAGACCCAGTACTTC.